Listed below are T cell receptor beta chains from one sample, sequenced in a study of T-cell memory formation after mild COVID-19. TCRdb re-derived calls from the 5' RACE reads in MiXCR, one entry per CDR3 protein. The sample holds approximately 560,000 distinct CDR3 sequences, roughly 17% seen once. The specimen sequenced was PBMCs or a T cell subset sorted from them (not recorded which). Every receptor here comes from an adult woman who had mild COVID-19 (a few samples of this study predate the infection). Cell type and time point are not known. Each CDR3 is given with its conserved first and last residue. The D gene is left open where the match is weak. Size is omitted from some rows. Given values are once, few, many or a class for expanded clones.

size: -
J: TRBJ2-7
V: TRBV20-1
D: -
DNA: TGCAGTGCTAGAGGGCAGCTCCAACCCCGGGGCGAGCAGTACTTC
CDR3: CSARGQLQPRGEQYF

size: -
J: TRBJ2-3
V: TRBV3-1
D: -
DNA: TGTGCCAGCAGCCAAGTAGCTAGCGCAGATACGCAGTATTTT
CDR3: CASSQVASADTQYF

size: -
J: TRBJ2-3
V: TRBV12-3/TRBV12-4
D: -
DNA: TGTGCCAGCAGCTACGTCCCCGGGGGCGCAGATACGCAGTATTTT
CDR3: CASSYVPGGADTQYF

size: few
J: TRBJ2-1
V: TRBV7-2
D: -
DNA: TGTGCCAGCAGCCCCGGGGGACAGACATACAATGAGCAGTTCTTC
CDR3: CASSPGGQTYNEQFF

size: -
J: TRBJ1-5
V: TRBV27
D: -
DNA: TGTGCCAGCAGTCTGGTAGGAGGGGACGGTCAGCCCCAGCATTTT
CDR3: CASSLVGGDGQPQHF

size: -
J: TRBJ2-7
V: TRBV20-1
D: TRBD2
DNA: TGCAGTGCTAGGTCTAGCGGGGGCTACGAGCAGTACTTC
CDR3: CSARSSGGYEQYF

size: -
J: TRBJ2-3
V: TRBV12-3/TRBV12-4
D: TRBD2
DNA: TGTGCCAGCAGCCACTCTAGCGGTCTCACAGATACGCAGTATTTT
CDR3: CASSHSSGLTDTQYF

size: many
J: TRBJ2-1
V: TRBV24-1
D: -
DNA: TGTGCCACCAGTGATGCTAGGACTCCTCCGTACAATGAGCAGTTCTTC
CDR3: CATSDARTPPYNEQFF

size: few
J: TRBJ2-2
V: TRBV6-5
D: TRBD2
DNA: TGTGCCAGCAGTTACGACGCTCAGCGGGGCCTTAACACCGGGGAGCTGTTTTTT
CDR3: CASSYDAQRGLNTGELFF

size: many
J: TRBJ2-6
V: TRBV15
D: -
DNA: TGTGCCACCAGCAGAGATTTTGAAGCTGGGGCCAACGTCCTGACTTTC
CDR3: CATSRDFEAGANVLTF

size: -
J: TRBJ2-3
V: TRBV15
D: TRBD1
DNA: TGTGCCACCAGCAGATACCGACAGGGCAGCACAGATACGCAGTATTTT
CDR3: CATSRYRQGSTDTQYF

size: -
J: TRBJ1-1
V: TRBV12-3/TRBV12-4
D: TRBD1
DNA: TGTGCCAGCAGTTTAGCCGACAGGGTAGATAATAGGCAGACTGAAGCTTTCTTT
CDR3: CASSLADRVDNRQTEAFF

size: -
J: TRBJ2-6
V: TRBV7-2
D: -
DNA: TGTGCCAGCAGAGGCCCTTTGGGGGCGAACGGGGCCAACGTCCTGACTTTC
CDR3: CASRGPLGANGANVLTF

size: -
J: TRBJ2-1
V: TRBV24-1
D: TRBD2
DNA: TGTGCCACCAGTGATTTGGTAGCGGGAGCCTACAATGAGCAGTTCTTC
CDR3: CATSDLVAGAYNEQFF

size: many
J: TRBJ2-1
V: TRBV5-1
D: TRBD1
DNA: TGCGCCAGCAGGTCGACAGGGGGGTCCAATGAGCAGTTCTTC
CDR3: CASRSTGGSNEQFF

size: -
J: TRBJ2-2
V: TRBV10-3
D: TRBD1
DNA: TGTGCCACCTCGGGACAGGGATCGAAAGCCGGGGAGCTGTTTTTT
CDR3: CATSGQGSKAGELFF

size: -
J: TRBJ2-1
V: TRBV5-1
D: TRBD2
DNA: TGCGCCACCACAAGCAGGGCTAGCGGGACGGATGAGCAGTTCTTC
CDR3: CATTSRASGTDEQFF

size: -
J: TRBJ2-5
V: TRBV11-2
D: -
DNA: TGTGCCAGCAGCTCGATCTCTGGCAGGGCGAAAGTGGAGACCCAGTACTTC
CDR3: CASSSISGRAKVETQYF

size: -
J: TRBJ1-1
V: TRBV10-3
D: -
DNA: TGTGCCATCAGTGATACAGCGAACACTGAAGCTTTCTTT
CDR3: CAISDTANTEAFF

size: few
J: TRBJ2-1
V: TRBV3-1
D: -
DNA: TGTGCCAGCAGCCAAGTTACGGGGTCGGGTGAGCAGTTCTTC
CDR3: CASSQVTGSGEQFF

size: many
J: TRBJ2-3
V: TRBV5-1
D: TRBD1
DNA: TGTGCCAGCAGTTGGGGACAGGGCACAGATACGCAGTATTTT
CDR3: CASSWGQGTDTQYF

size: -
J: TRBJ1-2
V: TRBV20-1
D: TRBD1
DNA: TGCAGTGCTACACAGGGGGCGAATGGCTATGGCTACACCTTC
CDR3: CSATQGANGYGYTF

size: -
J: TRBJ2-7
V: TRBV20-1
D: -
DNA: TGCAGTGCCAATCAACCTGTGGGTGACTACGAGCAGTACTTC
CDR3: CSANQPVGDYEQYF

size: -
J: TRBJ2-3
V: TRBV20-1
D: TRBD1
DNA: TGCAGTGCTGGCAGGGGGGATACGCAGTATTTT
CDR3: CSAGRGDTQYF

size: few
J: TRBJ1-3
V: TRBV7-9
D: -
DNA: TGTGCCAGCAGCCCTTGGACAGCTGGAAACACCATATATTTT
CDR3: CASSPWTAGNTIYF

size: -
J: TRBJ2-3
V: TRBV4-1
D: TRBD2
DNA: TGCGCCAGCAGGTTACGACTAGCGGGGAGGGAGTTGAGCACAGATACGCAGTATTTT
CDR3: CASRLRLAGRELSTDTQYF

size: many
J: TRBJ2-6
V: TRBV4-2
D: TRBD1
DNA: TGTGCCAGCAGCCAAGATCGGGGACAGCTCTCTGGGGCCAACGTCCTGACTTTC
CDR3: CASSQDRGQLSGANVLTF